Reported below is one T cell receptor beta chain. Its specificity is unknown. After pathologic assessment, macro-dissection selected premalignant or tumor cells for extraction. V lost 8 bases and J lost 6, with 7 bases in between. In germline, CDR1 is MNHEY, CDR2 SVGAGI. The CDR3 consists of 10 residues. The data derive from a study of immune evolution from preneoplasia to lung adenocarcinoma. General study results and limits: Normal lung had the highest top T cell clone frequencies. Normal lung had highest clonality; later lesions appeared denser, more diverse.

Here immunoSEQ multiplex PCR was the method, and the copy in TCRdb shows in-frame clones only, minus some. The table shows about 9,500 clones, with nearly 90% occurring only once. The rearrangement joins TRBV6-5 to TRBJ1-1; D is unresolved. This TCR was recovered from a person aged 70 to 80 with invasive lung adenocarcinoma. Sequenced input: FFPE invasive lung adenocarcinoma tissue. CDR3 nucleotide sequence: TGTGCCAGCGGGAAACCTGAAGCTTTCTTT. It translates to CASGKPEAFF.